Each of the 11 T cell receptor beta chains below was sequenced from the same sample in a study of T cell changes during pregnancy in multiple sclerosis. Repertoires were generated with immunoSEQ multiplex PCR, while TCRdb's copy carries only in-frame clones and drops some. The sample has about 45,000 clones; 85% to 90% are singletons. Sample: CD4+ T cells from peripheral blood mononuclear cells, taken in the first trimester of pregnancy. These receptors all come from a female donor with multiple sclerosis, enrolled in a pregnancy study.

This sequence joins TRBV6-5 and TRBJ2-1, with a weak D call TRBD2 (5 bases). From germline, CDR1 is MNHEY and CDR2 SVGAGI. V lost 0 bases to trimming and J lost 8 bases, with 14 bases between them. The length of the CDR3 is 15 residues. For the CDR3, the DNA is TGTGCCAGCAGTTACTCGAGAGGGAGTGCGGATGAGCAGTTCTTC. Translation gives CASSYSRGSADEQFF.

The chain links TRBV4-3 to TRBJ1-4; 7 nucleotides line up with TRBD1. This CDR3 has 17 amino acids. The V gene's germline CDR1 is LGHNA and CDR2 YSLEER. V shed 1 base, J shed 7 bases, and the junction held 12 bases outside the gene matches. CDR3 loop: CASSQGPYRGGSEKLFF. CDR3 nucleotide sequence: TGCGCCAGCAGCCAAGGACCTTACAGGGGAGGCAGTGAAAAACTGTTTTTT.

The chain is built from TRBV5-1 and TRBJ2-7, with 10 bases identical to TRBD1. This CDR3 spans 13 amino acids. The junction had 1 base not matched to a gene; V was cut back by 2 bases and J by 5 bases. The V gene's germline CDR1 is SGHRS and CDR2 YFSETQ. The CDR3 sequence: CASSFGTGDEQYF. For the CDR3, the DNA is TGCGCCAGCAGCTTCGGGACAGGGGACGAGCAGTACTTC. Full variable domain (outside the CDR3, taken from reference TRBV5-1 and TRBJ2-7): KAGVTQTPRYLIKTRGQQVTLSCSPISGHRSVSWYQQTPGQGLQFLFEYFSETQRNKGNFPGRFSGRQFSNSRSEMNVSTLELGDSALYLCASSFGTGDEQYFGPGTRLTVT.

CDR3 sequence reads: CSVRPGLAGGPLLYEQYF. The CDR3 nucleotides are TGCAGCGTACGACCGGGACTAGCGGGAGGGCCATTACTTTACGAGCAGTACTTC. The gene calls are TRBV29-1 and TRBJ2-7; 16 bases are shared with TRBD2. Germline V lookup: CDR1 SQVTM, CDR2 ANQGSEA. Trimming removed 6 bases from V and 4 bases from J; junction bases left unmatched: 15. CDR3 size: 18 residues.

V gene TRBV4-1 combines with J gene TRBJ1-5; 8 bases agree with TRBD1. The CDR3 loop spans 16 amino acids. Germline V gene lookup returns CDR1 MGHRA and CDR2 YSYEKL. J gave up 2 bases and V 3 bases, and 6 bases lay outside the gene matches. This CDR3 is CASSHDRGLGNQPQHF. The CDR3 DNA follows: TGCGCCAGCAGCCATGACAGGGGTTTGGGCAATCAGCCCCAGCATTTT.

The chain recombines TRBV20-1 with TRBJ2-7; D remains unclear. The V end lost 6 bases, the J end lost 3 bases, and 9 bases lay between the germline ends. The CDR3 has 11 amino acids. The germline gives CDR1 DFQATT, CDR2 SNEGSKA (reference sequence). In nucleotides, the CDR3 is TGCAGTGCCATATCGGGCTACGAGCAGTACTTC. Translating gives CSAISGYEQYF.

The genes are TRBV19 and TRBJ2-1; D call uncertain. Per the germline V gene, CDR1 is LNHDA and CDR2 is SQIVND (reference sequence). The CDR3 is 16 residues long. The ends were cut back, 2 bases at V and 0 bases at J, with 11 bases in the middle. CDR3 in amino acids: CASSIISRRSYNEQFF. CDR3 nucleotides: TGTGCCAGTAGTATAATCTCGCGGCGCTCCTACAATGAGCAGTTCTTC. The full variable domain, with the rest looked up from reference TRBV19 and TRBJ2-1, is DGGITQSPKYLFRKEGQNVTLSCEQNLNHDAMYWYRQDPGQGLRLIYYSQIVNDFQKGDIAEGYSVSREKKESFPLTVTSAQKNPTAFYLCASSIISRRSYNEQFFGPGTRLTVL.

This chain uses TRBV6-5 with TRBJ1-1; D is uncertain. This CDR3 is 11 amino acids long. Per the germline V gene, CDR1 is MNHEY and CDR2 is SVGAGI. The V and J ends lost 5 bases and 7 bases respectively, with 8 bases between them. The CDR3 sequence is CASSMGFEAFF. Here the CDR3 DNA reads TGTGCCAGCAGTATGGGCTTTGAAGCTTTCTTT.

The rearrangement joins TRBV27 to TRBJ2-2; 10 bases map to TRBD2. This CDR3 has 16 amino acids. The junction had 7 bases not matched to a gene; V was cut back by 7 bases and J by 2 bases. Germline V CDR1 and CDR2: MNHEY, SMNVEV (reference sequence). The CDR3 DNA reads TGTGCCAGCACCCGAGCGGGAGGGCCAAACACCGGGGAGCTGTTTTTT. This encodes CASTRAGGPNTGELFF.

The gene calls are TRBV6-1 and TRBJ1-1; no definite D call. The CDR3 runs to 13 residues. Trimming stripped 3 bases from V and 4 bases from J, with 9 bases between. Germline V CDR1 and CDR2: MNHNS, SASEGT. The CDR3 DNA follows: TGTGCCAGCAGTGATACAGTGACCACTGAAGCTTTCTTT. This codes for CASSDTVTTEAFF.

V is TRBV29-1 and J is TRBJ2-1; TRBD2 matches at 13 bases. In germline, CDR1 is SQVTM, CDR2 ANQGSEA. The V gene end was trimmed by 7 bases and the J gene end by 8 bases; junction bases not matched to a gene: 20. This CDR3 has 18 residues. CDR3 loop: CSGRRTSGSVFEIDEQFF. In nucleotides, the CDR3 is TGCAGCGGCCGAAGGACTAGCGGGAGCGTATTCGAGATCGATGAGCAGTTCTTC.